The clone carrying this T cell receptor (beta chain) was recorded once. No antigen is known for it. The primer mix had 60 Vbeta and 13 Jbeta primers. The data were produced by immunoSEQ multiplex PCR, yet TCRdb's version contains in-frame clones alone and is incomplete. Here the sample spans about 180,000 clones, around 80% being singletons. These data come from a study of cytomegalovirus exposure and HLA in healthy donors. The study's findings and limits: The authors later found HLA-associated TCR beta chains more clonally expanded than equally common others. In an earlier analysis, most TCR beta V segments were productive about 87% or about 30% of the time. A later analysis found that most CMV-associated TCR beta chains appeared HLA-restricted.

CDR1 is SGHNT and CDR2 is YYREEE in the germline V gene (reference sequence). The CDR3 is 13 amino acids. V shed 4 bases and J shed 0 bases, with 7 bases lying between them. The sequence derives from a girl aged 2-9 years in good health and CMV-seropositive. Sample: PBMCs. V is TRBV5-4 and J is TRBJ1-1, with D unresolved. CDR3 sequence reads: CASSIALNTEAFF. The CDR3 DNA follows: TGTGCCAGCAGCATCGCGCTGAACACTGAAGCTTTCTTT.